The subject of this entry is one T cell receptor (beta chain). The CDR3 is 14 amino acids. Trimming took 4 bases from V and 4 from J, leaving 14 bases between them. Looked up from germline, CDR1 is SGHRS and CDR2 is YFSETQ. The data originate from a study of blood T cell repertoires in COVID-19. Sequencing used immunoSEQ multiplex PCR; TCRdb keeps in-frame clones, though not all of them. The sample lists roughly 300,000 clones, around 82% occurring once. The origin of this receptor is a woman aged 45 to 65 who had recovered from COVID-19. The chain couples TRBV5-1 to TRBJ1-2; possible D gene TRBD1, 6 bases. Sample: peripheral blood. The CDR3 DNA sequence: TGCGCCAGCAGCCCGGGGACAACGACCTATGGCTACACCTTC. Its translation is CASSPGTTTYGYTF.